This T cell receptor (beta chain) was identified in a study of blood T cell repertoires in COVID-19. Turning to the study itself: Acute and convalescent COVID-19 samples came from the United States, Italy and Spain. In each case, the material was cDNA or gDNA derived from T cells, B-cell-depleted T cells, or PBMCs.

TCRdb's table, derived via immunoSEQ multiplex PCR, lists solely in-frame clones and lacks some. The table lists about 140,000 clones, roughly 80% of them singletons, with 5.5% to 7% in the top ten. V was clipped by 5 bases and J by 11 bases, with 19 bases between them. Germline lookup yields CDR1 LNHDA and CDR2 SQIVND (reference sequence). The CDR3 extends over 14 amino acids. The sequence derives from a human donor in a cohort sampled during active COVID-19. Sequenced material: peripheral blood. The genes are TRBV19 and TRBJ1-5, with a weak D call TRBD1 (5 bases). The CDR3 nucleotides read TGTGCCAGTAGTCTGGGGCGGCTTGAATGGGCCCAGCATTTT. It codes for CASSLGRLEWAQHF.